This T cell receptor beta chain was recorded in a study of cytomegalovirus exposure and HLA in healthy donors. Study-wide results and caveats: What a later analysis reportedly showed was that an Asian-associated ancestry cluster had fewer N-insertions than the roughly 670-donor mean. A later analysis appeared to link common viral pathogens to several of the most significant clusters.

There are 14 residues in the CDR3. V lost 3 bases and J lost 6, with 14 bases in between. CDR1 is KGHSH and CDR2 is LQKENI in the germline V gene. In regard to this clone: What it recognizes is unknown.

PCR involved 60 Vbeta and 13 Jbeta primers. Profiled with immunoSEQ multiplex PCR; TCRdb holds only in-frame clones, not every one. This table holds 210,000 or so clones, 70% to 85% found once. Sequencing was done on a sample of PBMCs. The chain is built from TRBV18 and TRBJ1-2; weak D call: TRBD1 (6 bases). This TCR was sampled from a girl aged 2 to 10 in good health and CMV-seronegative. The CDR3 sequence is CASSPTGDRNGYTF. In DNA form, the CDR3 reads TGTGCCAGCTCACCGACCGGCGACAGGAATGGCTACACCTTC.